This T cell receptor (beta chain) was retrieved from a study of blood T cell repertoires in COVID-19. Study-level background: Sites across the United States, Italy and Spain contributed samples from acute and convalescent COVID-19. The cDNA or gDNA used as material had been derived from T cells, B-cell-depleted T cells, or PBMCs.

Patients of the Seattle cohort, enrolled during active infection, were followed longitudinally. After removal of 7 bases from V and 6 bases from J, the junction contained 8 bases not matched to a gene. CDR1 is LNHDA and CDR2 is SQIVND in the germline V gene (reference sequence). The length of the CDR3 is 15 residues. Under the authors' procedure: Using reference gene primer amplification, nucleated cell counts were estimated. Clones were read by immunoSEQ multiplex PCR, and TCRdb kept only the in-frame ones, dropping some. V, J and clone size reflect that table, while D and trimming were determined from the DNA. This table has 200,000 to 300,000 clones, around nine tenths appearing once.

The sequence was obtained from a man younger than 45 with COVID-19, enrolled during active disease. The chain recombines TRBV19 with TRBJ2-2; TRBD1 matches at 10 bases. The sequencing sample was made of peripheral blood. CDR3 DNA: TGTGCCAGTACCCGAGGACAGGGGGGGCCCGGGGAGCTGTTTTTT. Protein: CASTRGQGGPGELFF.